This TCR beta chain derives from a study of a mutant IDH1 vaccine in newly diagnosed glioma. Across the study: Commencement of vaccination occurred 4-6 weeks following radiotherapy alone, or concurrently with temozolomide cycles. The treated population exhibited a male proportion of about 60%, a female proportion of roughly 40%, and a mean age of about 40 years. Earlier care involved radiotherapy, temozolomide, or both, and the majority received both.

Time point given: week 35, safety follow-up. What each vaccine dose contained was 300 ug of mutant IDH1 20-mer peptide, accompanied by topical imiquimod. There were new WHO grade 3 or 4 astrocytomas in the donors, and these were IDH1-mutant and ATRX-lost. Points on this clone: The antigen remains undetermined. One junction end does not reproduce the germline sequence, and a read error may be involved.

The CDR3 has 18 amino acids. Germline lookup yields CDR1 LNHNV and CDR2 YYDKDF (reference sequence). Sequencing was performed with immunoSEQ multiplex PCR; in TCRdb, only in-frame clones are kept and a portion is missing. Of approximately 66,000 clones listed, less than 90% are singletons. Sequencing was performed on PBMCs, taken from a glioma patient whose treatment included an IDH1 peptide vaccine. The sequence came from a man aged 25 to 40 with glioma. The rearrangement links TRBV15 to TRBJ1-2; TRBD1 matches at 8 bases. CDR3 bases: TGTGCCACCAGCAGAGATTATGGATCGTTTTGGGGCGGACAGGGAGGGAGCTTC. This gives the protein CATSRDYGSFWGGQGGSF.